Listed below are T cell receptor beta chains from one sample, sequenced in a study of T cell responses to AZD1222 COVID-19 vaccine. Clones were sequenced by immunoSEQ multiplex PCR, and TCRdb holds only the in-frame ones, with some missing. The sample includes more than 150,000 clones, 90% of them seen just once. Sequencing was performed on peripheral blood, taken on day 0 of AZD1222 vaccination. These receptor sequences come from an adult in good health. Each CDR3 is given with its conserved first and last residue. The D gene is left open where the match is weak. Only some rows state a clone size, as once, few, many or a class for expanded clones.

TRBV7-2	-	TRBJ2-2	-	CASSYRLGSGPANTGELFF	TGTGCCAGCAGCTACCGGTTGGGTAGCGGACCCGCGAACACCGGGGAGCTGTTTTTT
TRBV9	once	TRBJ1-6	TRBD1	CASSFRQGGTSPLHF	TGTGCCAGCAGCTTTCGACAGGGCGGTACTTCACCCCTCCACTTT
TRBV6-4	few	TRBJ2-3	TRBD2	CASSAASGGLDTQYF	TGTGCCAGCAGTGCGGCTAGCGGCGGTCTAGATACGCAGTATTTT
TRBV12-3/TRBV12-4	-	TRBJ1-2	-	CASRPREEDGYTF	TGTGCCAGCAGACCCAGGGAGGAGGATGGCTACACCTTC
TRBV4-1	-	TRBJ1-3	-	CASSFLPQGPVSGNTIYF	TGCGCCAGCAGCTTTTTACCCCAGGGACCCGTCTCTGGAAACACCATATATTTT
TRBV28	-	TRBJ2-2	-	CASSLWAGDHTGELFF	TGTGCCAGCAGTTTATGGGCAGGGGACCACACCGGGGAGCTGTTTTTT
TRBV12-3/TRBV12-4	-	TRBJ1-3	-	CAQSGSSGNTIYF	TGTGCCCAGTCCGGGTCCTCTGGAAACACCATATATTTT
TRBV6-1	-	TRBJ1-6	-	CASSDFGQFGSPLHF	TGTGCCAGCAGTGATTTTGGGCAGTTTGGTTCACCCCTCCACTTT
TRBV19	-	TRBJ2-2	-	CASITTGTENTGELFF	TGTGCCAGTATTACGACCGGGACTGAGAACACCGGGGAGCTGTTTTTT
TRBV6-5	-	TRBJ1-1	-	CASSYSPGMTTEAFF	TGTGCCAGCAGTTACTCGCCAGGGATGACCACTGAAGCTTTCTTT
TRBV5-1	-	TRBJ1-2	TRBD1	CASSSGQGAKGYTF	TGCGCCAGCAGCTCGGGACAGGGGGCGAAAGGCTACACCTTC
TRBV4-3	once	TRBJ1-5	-	CASSQDRNQPQHF	TGCGCCAGCAGCCAGGATCGTAATCAGCCCCAGCATTTT
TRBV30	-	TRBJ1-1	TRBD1	CAWSVQQGAEAFF	TGTGCCTGGAGTGTACAACAGGGGGCTGAAGCTTTCTTT
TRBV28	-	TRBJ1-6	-	CASGRRVANSPLHF	TGTGCCAGCGGTCGCAGGGTGGCTAATTCACCCCTCCACTTT
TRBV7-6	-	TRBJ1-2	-	CASSPGPTYGYTF	TGTGCCAGCAGCCCGGGACCTACGTATGGCTACACCTTC
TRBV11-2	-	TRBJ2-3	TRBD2	CASSLTLGVAGGSTDTQYF	TGTGCCAGCAGCTTAACGTTAGGCGTAGCGGGGGGGAGCACAGATACGCAGTATTTT
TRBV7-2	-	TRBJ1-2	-	CASSATRTPVNGYTF	TGTGCCAGCAGCGCCACCAGGACGCCGGTTAACGGCTACACCTTC
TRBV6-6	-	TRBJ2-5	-	CASSYSIETQYF	TGTGCCAGCAGTTACTCGATTGAGACCCAGTACTTC
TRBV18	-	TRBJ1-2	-	CASSPGLGGGYTF	TGTGCCAGCTCACCAGGGCTAGGCGGAGGCTACACCTTC
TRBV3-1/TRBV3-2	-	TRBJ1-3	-	CASSQDGAGGSGNTIYF	TGTGCCAGCAGCCAAGATGGGGCCGGGGGATCAGGAAACACCATATATTTT
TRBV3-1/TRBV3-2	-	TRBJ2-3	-	CASSQEGQGRPAQYF	TGTGCCAGCAGCCAAGAGGGGCAGGGGCGACCGGCGCAGTATTTT
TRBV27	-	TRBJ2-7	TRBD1	CASSYGTGVNYEQYF	TGTGCCAGCAGTTATGGGACAGGGGTCAATTACGAGCAGTACTTC
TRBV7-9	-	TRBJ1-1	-	CASSLGFDGEAFF	TGTGCCAGCAGCTTAGGGTTCGACGGTGAAGCTTTCTTT
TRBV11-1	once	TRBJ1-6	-	CASSLVEGGHRSPLHF	TGTGCCAGCAGCTTAGTAGAGGGAGGGCATCGTTCACCCCTCCACTTT
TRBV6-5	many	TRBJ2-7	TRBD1	CASSRDRGHEQYF	TGTGCCAGCAGCCGGGACAGGGGGCACGAGCAGTACTTC
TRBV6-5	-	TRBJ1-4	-	CASKALVGNEKLFF	TGTGCCAGCAAGGCCCTGGTCGGTAATGAAAAACTGTTTTTT
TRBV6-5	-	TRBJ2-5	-	CASSSPGRGETQYF	TGTGCCAGCAGTTCCCCGGGTCGAGGAGAGACCCAGTACTTC
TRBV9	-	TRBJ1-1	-	CASSVQSGNTEAFF	TGTGCCAGCAGCGTACAATCAGGAAACACTGAAGCTTTCTTT
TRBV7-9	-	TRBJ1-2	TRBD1	CASSLAPTGYTF	TGTGCCAGCAGCTTAGCTCCGACAGGGTATACCTTC
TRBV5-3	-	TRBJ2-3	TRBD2	CARSGGLVFFDTQYF	TGTGCCAGAAGCGGGGGACTAGTATTTTTTGATACGCAGTATTTT
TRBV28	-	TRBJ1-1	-	CACTKGRRLAFF	TGTGCCTGTACAAAGGGCAGGCGGCTGGCTTTCTTT
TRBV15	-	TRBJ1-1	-	CATSREYQVSNTEAFF	TGTGCCACCAGCAGAGAGTATCAGGTGTCGAACACTGAAGCTTTCTTT
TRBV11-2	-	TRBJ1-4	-	CASSLHRATNEKLFF	TGTGCCAGCAGCTTACATAGGGCAACTAATGAAAAACTGTTTTTT
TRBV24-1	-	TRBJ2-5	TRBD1	CATSDGTEVQETQYF	TGTGCCACCAGTGATGGGACAGAGGTCCAAGAGACCCAGTACTTC
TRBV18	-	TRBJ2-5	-	CASSPWGRSQETQYF	TGTGCCAGCTCACCATGGGGTCGGAGCCAAGAGACCCAGTACTTC
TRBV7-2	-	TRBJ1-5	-	CASSLVGVNQPQHF	TGTGCCAGCAGCTTAGTGGGGGTCAATCAGCCCCAGCATTTT
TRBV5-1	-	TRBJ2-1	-	CASSPTGTLPGEQFF	TGCGCCAGCAGCCCAACCGGGACCCTGCCCGGTGAGCAGTTCTTC
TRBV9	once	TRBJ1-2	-	CASSSGTDYGYTF	TGTGCCAGCAGCTCCGGGACGGATTATGGCTACACCTTC
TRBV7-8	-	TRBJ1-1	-	CASSLRGGQMNTEAFF	TGTGCCAGCAGCTTAAGAGGAGGCCAGATGAACACTGAAGCTTTCTTT
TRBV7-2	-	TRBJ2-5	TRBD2	CASSEGLAVQETQYF	TGTGCCAGCAGCGAGGGACTAGCGGTCCAAGAGACCCAGTACTTC
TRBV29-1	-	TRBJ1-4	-	CSVGPGYGEKLFF	TGCAGCGTTGGTCCAGGGTACGGAGAAAAACTGTTTTTT
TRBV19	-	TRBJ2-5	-	CASSRGRASKQQETQYF	TGTGCCAGTAGCCGGGGCCGGGCTAGCAAACAACAAGAGACCCAGTACTTC
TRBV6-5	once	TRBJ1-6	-	CASRPGTYNSPLHF	TGTGCCAGCAGACCGGGGACGTATAATTCACCCCTCCACTTT
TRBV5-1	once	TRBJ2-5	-	CASSPEGGPVETQYF	TGCGCCAGCAGCCCGGAGGGGGGGCCGGTGGAGACCCAGTACTTC